This TCR beta chain came from a study of human T cells and chemical hapten exposure. With regard to this clonotype: Its target is unknown.

Library construction involved attaching unique molecular identifiers to individual cDNA molecules, which allowed quantitative, reproducible TCR counting. TCRdb re-derived calls from the RACE reads in MiXCR, one entry per CDR3 protein. This sample has fewer than 300,000 distinct CDR3 sequences, with 8.6% found just once. Time point given: pre-sensitization, week 0. Treatment indicated: therapeutic diphenylcyclopropenone sensitization with weekly scalp DPC. Findings of the study overall: Given that the donors had alopecia, their immune response may differ from that seen in healthy people. There was a positive correlation between PT1 expanded TCR counts and patch test score. TCRs at high frequency, those above 1 in 1000, did not change with DPC sensitization.

The CDR3 consists of 17 residues. In germline, CDR1 is MGHRA, CDR2 YSYEKL. V was clipped by 3 bases and J by 4 bases, with 19 bases between them. The TCR sequence derives from a woman aged 40-49 years with alopecia areata. Some clones in this sample may be carry-over from other donors' samples. This chain uses TRBV4-1 with TRBJ1-5; a weak D match, TRBD1 (6 bases). The sequencing here drew on whole blood, taken in connection with sensitization to the hapten diphenylcyclopropenone (DPC). CDR3: CASSQGTLGQPNQPQHF. CDR3 bases: TGCGCCAGCAGCCAGGGGACATTGGGACAACCTAATCAGCCCCAGCATTTT.